What follows are 9 T cell receptor beta chains derived from one specimen sequenced in a study of blood T cell repertoires in COVID-19. The method was immunoSEQ multiplex PCR; TCRdb's version includes in-frame clones alone and lacks a portion of them. The sample lists about 70,000 clones; 80% were seen once. Specimen: peripheral blood. These receptors were obtained from a man aged 65-85 years who had recovered from COVID-19.

CDR3 sequence: CASSPAGGGNQPQHF. Written as DNA, the CDR3 is TGTGCCAGCAGTCCCGCCGGGGGGGGGAATCAGCCCCAGCATTTT. This chain joins TRBV28 and TRBJ1-5; D perhaps matches TRBD1 (5 bases). Trimming stripped 5 bases from V and 4 bases from J, with 15 bases between. The CDR3 runs 15 residues. Germline V gene lookup returns CDR1 MDHEN and CDR2 SYDVKM.

V usage is TRBV28 and J usage is TRBJ2-7; D gene ambiguous. The CDR3 totals 15 residues. V was shortened by 5 bases and J by 2 bases, with 16 bases between the two germline ends. Germline CDR1 reads MDHEN; CDR2 reads SYDVKM. CDR3 region: CASSQPGQQAYEQYF. As DNA, the CDR3 is TGTGCCAGCAGTCAACCCGGCCAGCAGGCCTACGAGCAGTACTTC.

J is TRBJ1-1 and V is TRBV4-3; D remains ambiguous. The ends were cut back, 4 bases at V and 4 bases at J, with 13 bases in the middle. The germline gives CDR1 LGHNA, CDR2 YSLEER. The CDR3 spans 14 residues. The CDR3 loop is CASSPLTDSTEAFF. As DNA, the CDR3 is TGCGCCAGCAGCCCTTTGACCGACTCCACTGAAGCTTTCTTT.

The V call is TRBV7-2, the J call TRBJ1-5, with D tentatively TRBD1 (6 bases). V lost 1 base and J lost 5, with 12 bases in between. CDR3 size: 15 residues. The germline CDR1 and CDR2 sequences are SGHTA and FQGNSA. DNA of the CDR3: TGTGCCAGCAGCTTAGTGACTGAGGGGGATCAGCCCCAGCATTTT. It yields the protein CASSLVTEGDQPQHF.

The chain employs TRBV3-1 (or the pseudogene TRBV3-2) and TRBJ2-2, with 7 bases matching TRBD1. This CDR3 region has 17 residues. V lost 2 bases and J lost 0; bases outside the gene matches: 6. Per the germline V gene, CDR1 is LGHDT and CDR2 is YNNKEL (reference sequence). In nucleotides, the CDR3 is TGTGCCAGCAGCCAACTGAGAGGACAGGCGAACACCGGGGAGCTGTTTTTT. Translation: CASSQLRGQANTGELFF.

This clone has just one count. This chain uses TRBV2 with TRBJ1-1; 10 nucleotides agree with TRBD1. Germline CDR1 and CDR2: SNHLY and FYNNEI. J was trimmed by 7 bases and V by 7 bases; bases with no gene match: 6. There are 13 residues in the CDR3. The CDR3 region is CASTRGQGSEAFF. CDR3 DNA sequence: TGTGCCAGCACTAGGGGACAGGGGAGTGAAGCTTTCTTT.

The rearrangement joins TRBV2 to TRBJ1-5; 9 bases fit TRBD1. The CDR3 spans 16 residues. The junction had 10 bases not matched to a gene; V was cut back by 8 bases and J by 2 bases. Per germline, CDR1 SNHLY and CDR2 FYNNEI. CDR3: CASSLGQGFGNQPQHF. CDR3 nucleotide sequence: TGTGCCAGCTCTTTGGGACAGGGTTTCGGCAATCAGCCCCAGCATTTT.

This clone is a singleton in its sample. The CDR3 sequence is CASNLRGISSGANVLTF. The CDR3 nucleotides read TGTGCCAGCAATTTAAGAGGGATCAGCTCTGGGGCCAACGTCCTGACTTTC. The gene calls are TRBV2 and TRBJ2-6; D might be TRBD2 (5 bases). Germline V gene data show CDR1 as SNHLY and CDR2 as FYNNEI. CDR3 size: 17 residues. V gave up 7 bases and J gave up 0 bases, with 16 bases separating them.

V and J are TRBV30 and TRBJ2-4; possible D gene TRBD1, 6 bases. The CDR3 spans 11 residues. Germline V CDR1 and CDR2: GTSNPN, SVGIG (reference sequence). V lost 0 bases, J lost 11 bases, and 8 bases lay in between. The CDR3 region has the DNA TGTGCCTGGAGTGTACAGGGATTTCAGTACTTC. This codes for CAWSVQGFQYF. Complete variable domain (other parts from reference TRBV30 and TRBJ2-4): SQTIHQWPATLVQPVGSPLSLECTVEGTSNPNLYWYRQAAGRGLQLLFYSVGIGQISSEVPQNLSASRPQDRQFILSSKKLLLSDSGFYLCAWSVQGFQYFGAGTRLSVL.